One sample yielded the 19 T cell receptor beta chains listed below, sequenced in a study of CD4 and CD8 cells across lung adenocarcinoma regions. TCRdb called the PCR reads again in MiXCR, with one record for every CDR3 protein. The sample contains about 12,000 distinct CDR3 sequences, 47% of which appear only once. Sequenced: CD8+ T cells from the margin of a lung tumor. The source is a male donor with lung adenocarcinoma. The CD4 and CD8 labels of this study may be unreliable.

The CDR3 here is CARSGGGDQDIQYF. The CDR3 DNA is TGTGCGAGGAGCGGGGGCGGTGACCAAGACATTCAGTACTTC. This chain connects TRBV6-1 to TRBJ2-4, with 8 bases aligning to TRBD2. The CDR3 runs to 14 residues. Per the germline V gene, CDR1 is MNHNS and CDR2 is SASEGT.

This clonotype has more than one count but fewer than ten. V and J are TRBV7-9 and TRBJ2-1; the D gene is possibly TRBD1 (5 bases). The CDR3 has 14 amino acids. Germline CDR1 and CDR2: SEHNR and FQNEAQ (reference sequence). V gave up 0 bases and J gave up 8 bases, with 11 bases separating them. The CDR3 loop reads CASSLAGWGDEQFF. CDR3 DNA: TGTGCCAGCAGCTTAGCCGGGTGGGGCGATGAGCAGTTCTTC.

In this sample, this clonotype turned up a few times. J is TRBJ2-1 and V is TRBV27, with 8 bases matching TRBD1. With the DNA end fitting TRBJ2-5 better, the J assignment may be wrong. From germline, CDR1 is MNHEY and CDR2 SMNVEV (reference sequence). The CDR3 is made up of 15 amino acids. Written as DNA, the CDR3 is TGTGCCAGCAGTTTAATTGCAGGGGGCATAGAGACCCAGTACTTC. This sequence encodes CASSLIAGGIETQYF.

This clonotype was seen more than once but under ten times. The chain couples TRBV27 to TRBJ2-1; D remains ambiguous. The CDR3 is 13 residues long. Germline V gene sequence: CDR1 MNHEY, CDR2 SMNVEV (reference sequence). Trimming cost V 2 bases and J 4 bases, with 6 bases left between them. The CDR3 nucleotides are TGTGCCAGCAGTTTAAACCAGTACAATGAGCAGTTCTTC. It yields the protein CASSLNQYNEQFF.

Note on this clonotype: The junction departs from the called germline gene at one end, perhaps through a read error. The J gene is TRBJ2-5, the V gene TRBV6-7; no clear D. TRBV6-7 carries the ORF label, with uncertain function. The CDR3 is 15 residues long. The CDR3 nucleotides are TGTGCCAGGGGGTTCCCGGGCCGACCCCAAGAGACGCAGTACTTC. It specifies CARGFPGRPQETQYF.

The chain uses TRBV6-5 and TRBJ2-1; 7 bases line up with TRBD2. Matching the DNA end better, TRBJ2-5 makes the J call doubtful. Germline V CDR1 and CDR2: MNHEY, SVGAGI. The CDR3 is 15 residues long. This chain's CDR3 is CASSYQAGGGRTQYF. As DNA, the CDR3 is TGTGCCAGCAGTTACCAGGCCGGGGGAGGGAGGACCCAGTACTTC.

The chain links TRBV7-9 to TRBJ2-3, with 11 bases identical to TRBD1. The CDR3 is 18 residues long. Germline CDR1 is SEHNR and CDR2 is FQNEAQ (reference sequence). The V gene end was trimmed by 4 bases and the J gene end by 14 bases; junction bases not matched to a gene: 23. Here the CDR3 DNA reads TGTGCCAGCAGCTCACCTCGCCGGGACAGGGGGAATCACGATCCGCTGTATTTT. Translating it yields CASSSPRRDRGNHDPLYF.

This chain links TRBV4-2 with TRBJ1-2; TRBD1 agrees at 11 bases. The trim removed 3 bases at V and 7 bases at J, leaving 13 bases unmatched. The CDR3 is 17 residues long. CDR1 and CDR2 from the germline V gene are LGHNA and YNFKEQ. In DNA form, the CDR3 reads TGTGCCAGCAGCCAGGGTTCCTCAGGGACAGGGGGTTTTGGCTACACCTTC. This gives the protein CASSQGSSGTGGFGYTF.

The V call is TRBV5-1, the J call TRBJ1-1; D remains unclear. CDR3 length: 14 residues. Looked up from germline, CDR1 is SGHRS and CDR2 is YFSETQ. Trimming left V 0 bases short and J 1 base short, with 7 bases between. CDR3 in amino acids: CASSLGTANTEAFF. CDR3 coding DNA: TGCGCCAGCAGCTTGGGAACAGCGAACACTGAAGCTTTCTTT.

In the case of this clonotype: A much larger clone differs by one base, so this may be a read error. This chain links TRBV12-3 or TRBV12-4 with TRBJ2-1; D unclear. This CDR3 comprises 13 residues. Trimming cost V 5 bases and J 13 bases, with 18 bases left between them. CDR3: CASSAGAQETQFF. In nucleotides, the CDR3 is TGTGCCAGCAGTGCCGGAGCGCAAGAGACCCAGTTCTTC.

As concerns this clonotype: The junction departs from the called germline gene at one end, perhaps through a read error. The J gene is TRBJ2-3, the V gene TRBV27, with 11 nucleotides matching TRBD2. CDR1 is MNHEY, CDR2 SMNVEV, per germline (reference sequence). The CDR3 is 16 amino acids. The CDR3 DNA follows: TGTGCCAGCAGTTCACGGCTAGCGGGAGGCACAGACATTCAGTACTTT. Protein sequence: CASSSRLAGGTDIQYF.

The sample holds one count of this clonotype. The gene calls are TRBV7-2 and TRBJ1-5; TRBD1 matches at 9 bases. Trimming removed 1 base from V and 6 bases from J; junction bases left unmatched: 7. The CDR3 spans 16 residues. In germline, CDR1 is SGHTA, CDR2 FQGNSA. The CDR3 DNA reads as TGTGCCAGCAGCTTAGGGGCGGGGACAGGGAGTCAGCCCCAGCATTTT. This gives the protein CASSLGAGTGSQPQHF.

This clonotype appeared once. Mismatch with germline at one junction end may stem from a read error. The rearrangement uses TRBV27 and TRBJ2-3; 9 bases are a match to TRBD2. This CDR3 has 17 residues. CDR1 and CDR2 from the germline V gene are MNHEY and SMNVEV (reference sequence). The CDR3 is CAISSGLAGGGTDTQYF. CDR3 in DNA: TGTGCCATTAGTTCGGGGCTCGCGGGAGGGGGCACAGATACCCAGTACTTT.

In its sample, this clonotype was seen many times. The rearrangement joins TRBV6-1 to TRBJ1-2; D gene unclear. Trimming left V 0 bases short and J 8 bases short, with 10 bases between. Germline V lookup: CDR1 MNHNS, CDR2 SASEGT. The CDR3 is made up of 13 amino acids. This chain's CDR3 is CASSEAYVGGYTF. For the CDR3, the DNA is TGTGCCAGCAGTGAAGCGTATGTTGGCGGCTACACCTTC.

There are many counts of this clonotype. CDR3 bases: TGTGCTAGTGGTACTAGTCTGAACTACAATGAGCAGTTCTTC. Encoded protein: CASGTSLNYNEQFF. The genes are TRBV12-5 and TRBJ2-1; possible D gene TRBD2, 5 bases. Germline CDR1 and CDR2: LGHNT and FRNRAP. With 5 bases removed from V and 3 bases from J, the gap between germline ends came to 11 bases. This CDR3 spans 14 amino acids. The full variable domain, its missing parts supplied by reference TRBV12-5 and TRBJ2-1, is DARVTQTPRHKVTEMGQEVTMRCQPILGHNTVFWYRQTMMQGLELLAYFRNRAPLDDSGMPKDRFSAEMPDATLATLKIQPSEPRDSAVYFCASGTSLNYNEQFFGPGTRLTVL.

Worth noting for this clonotype: Germline is not matched at one junction end, which may reflect a read error. V and J are TRBV6-5 and TRBJ1-2; no definite D call. This CDR3 has 14 residues. CDR1 and CDR2 (germline): MNHEY, SVGAGI. The CDR3: CASSYKRANNGYTF. CDR3 nucleotides: TGTGCCAGCAGTTACAAGAGAGCTAACAATGGCTATACCTTT.

This clonotype occurred once. CDR3 region: CASRDTSTVQFF. The DNA for the CDR3 is TGTGCCAGCAGGGATACTAGCACGGTGCAGTTCTTC. The V and J genes are TRBV11-1 and TRBJ2-1; a weak D match, TRBD2 (6 bases). The ends were cut back, 6 bases at V and 12 bases at J, with 15 bases in the middle. This CDR3 comprises 12 residues. Germline V lookup: CDR1 SGHAT, CDR2 FQDESV (reference sequence).

This clonotype has at least ten counts. The CDR3 loop reads CANLGPPYNEQFF. In DNA, the CDR3 is TGTGCCAACTTGGGACCACCCTACAATGAGCAGTTCTTC. The chain carries TRBV11-2 and TRBJ2-1, with D possibly called TRBD1 or TRBD2 (5 bases each). Deletions cut 10 bases from V and 2 bases from J, with 12 bases between. The germline gives CDR1 SGHAT, CDR2 FQNNGV. The CDR3 is made up of 13 amino acids.

Relative to its sample, this clonotype is medium-sized. The V and J genes are TRBV6-2 or TRBV6-3 and TRBJ2-5, with D possibly being TRBD2 (6 bases). This CDR3 comprises 15 residues. Germline V gives CDR1 MNHEY, CDR2 SVGEGT. With 1 base removed from V and 1 base from J, the gap between germline ends came to 10 bases. CDR3 DNA: TGTGCCAGCAGTTACTTGGCGGGACCCCAAGAGACCCAGTACTTC. This translates into CASSYLAGPQETQYF.